This TCR beta chain was sequenced for a study of identical twins (dated by TCRdb to 2016 to 2017). Notes on the research overall: To test whether fetal clonotypes persist, this study deep-sequenced TCR alpha and beta repertoires from monozygotic twins, from unrelated adults of various ages, and from cord blood. To rule out contamination, the twin experiments were replicated at different times with different library preparation protocols.

Only healthy Caucasian donors were included. Three pairs of female monozygotic twins, all aged 18 to 29 years, were included in the twin cohort. Positive isolation kits from Invitrogen were used to isolate CD4+ and CD8+ T cell populations. The full study reports these points: Out-of-frame TCR alpha sequences shared between twins showed an excess of low generation-probability sequences compared with coincidental sharing between unrelated individuals. Zero-insertion analyses could be partly confounded by invariant T cells such as MAIT and iNKT, although diverse VJ usage argued against such confounding for most clonotypes. Conclusions relied on cross-sectional statistical analysis, since the same donors could not be followed over many years. A weaker excess of twin sharing was found in beta out-of-frame sequences because the signal-to-noise ratio was lowered by fewer shared sequences. In monozygotic twins, out-of-frame TCR alpha sharing was systematically underestimated by recombination models, although the models agreed with sharing between unrelated individuals. Fewer insertions were carried by abundant cord blood beta clonotypes; a weaker similar trend was observed in young adult naive repertoires, while no such trend was observed in memory repertoires.

CDR1 and CDR2, looked up from the germline V gene, are SGHRS and YFSETQ. The CDR3 measures 15 amino acids from cysteine to phenylalanine. The DNA shown is the 45-base CDR3, in frame from base 1. Trimming takes 4 bases from V and 7 bases from J, and the germline ends sit 15 bases apart. Notes on this clonotype: Its specific antigen is unknown. Within one base of it there is no much larger clone, and no base qualities were kept.

Library preparation used 5' RACE. These reads were obtained on an Illumina HiSeq 2000. A universal primer binding site was introduced by template switching, and a unique molecular identifier was present in the final cDNA, enabling accurate counting of TCR cDNA molecules. Specific primers in the conserved constant-segment region were used to synthesize first-strand cDNA for TCR alpha and beta chains. To control for contamination, every cDNA library carried two barcodes: a SMART-Mk sample barcode plus Illumina barcodes. TruSeq adapter sequences and Illumina sample barcodes were added in two successive PCR steps. Sequencing of the TCR alpha and beta cDNA libraries was done on the Illumina HiSeq platform using custom primers. Concerning the study's data processing: MiGEC processed the raw reads to extract unique molecular identifiers, while MiXCR was used to determine the CDR3 positions. For each individual, recombination models were inferred using an EM algorithm with the repgenHMM and IGoR tools. The tcR package in R was used for shared clonotype analysis, with sharing normalized by the product of cloneset sizes. To study raw recombination free of thymic and clonal selection effects, out-of-frame nonproductive sequences were analyzed. Clones were called with MiXCR by TCRdb after fastp trimmed the public reads at Q25, and only in-frame beta chains were retained. Each CDR3 protein gets just one entry, which takes the most common genes and DNA from the rows behind it. The V and J calls and clone size come from TCRdb's table, not from the authors' own analysis. For this sample there are around 530,000 distinct CDR3 sequences; around 15% appear just once. In total, the top ten clones hold roughly 0.43% of the sample.

These data were also filed under a second study, of yellow fever vaccine responses in identical twins. As the second publication notes: According to the authors, the vaccine-induced T cell response in identical twins seemed to be partly convergent and partly specific to each individual. The study precisely tracked vaccine-responding T cell clones in identical twins.

The sequence was obtained from a young woman in good health. The sequenced material came from CD4+ T cells sorted from blood. The rearrangement combines TRBV5-1 with TRBJ1-6; the D gene cannot be resolved reliably. The DNA reads as follows: TGCGCCAGCAGCGTTAGGGAGGGAGGAAATTCACCCCTCCACTTT. This translates into CASSVREGGNSPLHF.